One sample yielded the 26 T cell receptor beta chains listed below, sequenced in a study of cytomegalovirus exposure and HLA in healthy donors. The PCR used 60 Vbeta and 13 Jbeta primers. Only in-frame clones appear in the TCRdb table, and some are missing; sequencing was by immunoSEQ multiplex PCR. The data contain over 40,000 clones, approximately 57% of them singletons. The sample was PBMCs. These receptors all come from a man in his 60s in good health and CMV-seropositive.

The CDR3 is CASSQGLAGGGLRNIQYF. The CDR3 DNA reads as TGCGCCAGCAGCCAAGGTCTAGCGGGAGGGGGGTTACGGAACATTCAGTACTTC. The V call is TRBV4-3, the J call TRBJ2-4; TRBD2 aligns across 12 bases. Germline assignment: CDR1 LGHNA and CDR2 YSLEER. With V trimmed by 1 base and J by 7 bases, 11 bases remained unmatched. CDR3 length: 18 amino acids.

This clone has just a few counts. V is TRBV4-3 and J is TRBJ2-1; TRBD2 aligns across 8 bases. The V gene's germline CDR1 is LGHNA and CDR2 YSLEER. The J segment lost 3 bases and the V segment lost 0 bases, leaving 7 bases of the junction unmatched. The CDR3 extends over 17 amino acids. The CDR3 nucleotides read TGCGCCAGCAGCCAAGATGTATATGGGACTAGCTACAATGAGCAGTTCTTC. This gives the protein CASSQDVYGTSYNEQFF.

This clone was counted between two and nine times. The gene calls are TRBV29-1 and TRBJ2-1; D is ambiguous. The CDR3 loop spans 13 amino acids. CDR1 and CDR2 (germline): SQVTM, ANQGSEA. The V end lost 4 bases, the J end lost 4 bases, and 11 bases lay between the germline ends. The CDR3 DNA reads as TGCAGCGTTGCAGACTCCGTTTACAATGAGCAGTTCTTC. As protein: CSVADSVYNEQFF.

This rearrangement joins TRBV7-3 to TRBJ2-5; 9 positions agree with TRBD2. V shed 5 bases and J 5 bases; nucleotides not matched to a gene: 3. The CDR3 extends over 13 amino acids. CDR1 and CDR2 (germline): SGHTA, FQGTGA. CDR3 bases: TGTGCCAGCAGCGCAAGCGGGAGGGAGACCCAGTACTTC. Amino acid sequence: CASSASGRETQYF.

The chain carries TRBV10-2 and TRBJ2-5; 7 bases map to TRBD1. There are 16 residues in the CDR3. Trimming removed 0 bases from V and 1 base from J; junction bases left unmatched: 5. The germline gives CDR1 WSHSY, CDR2 SAAADI. The CDR3: CASSESLAGGQETQYF. CDR3 nucleotides: TGCGCCAGCAGTGAGTCGCTGGCAGGGGGCCAAGAGACCCAGTACTTC.

In its sample, this clone was seen a few times. The chain uses TRBV5-4 and TRBJ1-1; the D gene is possibly TRBD1 (5 bases). The V gene's germline CDR1 is SGHNT and CDR2 YYREEE (reference sequence). The CDR3 has 12 residues. Trimming stripped 2 bases from V and 7 bases from J, with 9 bases between. This CDR3 is CASSFDSNEAFF. CDR3 DNA: TGTGCCAGCAGCTTCGACAGCAATGAAGCTTTCTTT.

The chain combines TRBV7-6 with TRBJ2-7; 8 nucleotides agree with TRBD2. Germline values: CDR1 SGHVS, CDR2 FNYEAQ. The CDR3 is made up of 15 amino acids. The J segment lost 4 bases and the V segment lost 2 bases, leaving 7 bases of the junction unmatched. The DNA of the CDR3 is TGTGCCAGCAGCTTATTGAGCGGGAGTTCTTACGAGCAGTACTTC. This encodes CASSLLSGSSYEQYF.

The chain uses TRBV19 and TRBJ2-5, with 8 bases that match TRBD1. Germline CDR1 LNHDA, CDR2 SQIVND (reference sequence). The CDR3 contains 15 residues. The V gene end was trimmed by 7 bases and the J gene end by 4 bases; junction bases not matched to a gene: 11. CDR3 region: CASTDRGSRGETQYF. DNA of the CDR3: TGTGCCAGTACTGACAGGGGAAGTCGCGGAGAGACCCAGTACTTC.

DNA of the CDR3: TGTGCCTGGAGGTACGGGGGCTACGAGCAGTACTTC. It specifies CAWRYGGYEQYF. The chain couples TRBV30 to TRBJ2-7; D is perhaps TRBD2 (6 bases). The ends were cut back, 3 bases at V and 3 bases at J, with 9 bases in the middle. The CDR3 extends over 12 amino acids. CDR1 and CDR2 from the germline V gene are GTSNPN and SVGIG (reference sequence). Full variable domain (rest looked up from reference TRBV30 and TRBJ2-7): SQTIHQWPATLVQPVGSPLSLECTVEGTSNPNLYWYRQAAGRGLQLLFYSVGIGQISSEVPQNLSASRPQDRQFILSSKKLLLSDSGFYLCAWRYGGYEQYFGPGTRLTVT.

The gene calls are TRBV10-3 and TRBJ2-3; TRBD2 matches at 10 bases. Trimming removed 7 bases from V and 4 bases from J; junction bases left unmatched: 11. Germline values: CDR1 ENHRY, CDR2 SYGVKD. The CDR3 is made up of 16 amino acids. The CDR3 loop reads CAIKGASGSTPDTQYF. CDR3 sequence (DNA): TGTGCCATCAAAGGGGCTAGCGGGAGTACGCCAGATACGCAGTATTTT.

The chain recombines TRBV19 with TRBJ1-1; D is possibly TRBD1 (6 bases). The germline CDR1 and CDR2 sequences are LNHDA and SQIVND (reference sequence). Trimming removed 7 bases from V and 2 bases from J, with 20 bases in between. The CDR3 is made up of 16 amino acids. The CDR3 region is CASTQGLGRGNTEAFF. CDR3 bases: TGTGCCAGTACTCAGGGATTGGGCAGGGGCAACACTGAAGCTTTCTTT.

This rearrangement joins TRBV6-5 to TRBJ2-5; 9 positions match TRBD2. Germline assignment: CDR1 MNHEY and CDR2 SVGAGI. With 7 bases clipped from V and 4 bases from J, the junction kept 4 bases outside the gene matches. The CDR3 consists of 13 residues. CDR3 coding DNA: TGTGCCAGCACTAGCGGGATTACAGAGACCCAGTACTTC. It encodes CASTSGITETQYF.

This clone was recorded only once. Within the sample, other DNA sequences also encode this same CDR3. The chain has TRBV7-2 and TRBJ2-1, with unresolved D. This CDR3 has 12 amino acids. Trimming removed 1 base from V and 10 bases from J, with 8 bases in between. Germline V gene lookup returns CDR1 SGHTA and CDR2 FQGNSA. The CDR3 protein is CASSLVEVEQFF. The CDR3 DNA is TGTGCCAGCAGCTTAGTAGAGGTCGAGCAGTTCTTC.

The gene calls are TRBV30 and TRBJ2-5; D is unresolved. Germline assignment: CDR1 GTSNPN and CDR2 SVGIG (reference sequence). The CDR3 loop spans 13 amino acids. With 1 base removed from V and 1 base from J, the gap between germline ends came to 7 bases. The CDR3 DNA reads as TGTGCCTGGAGTGGTCAGGCCCAAGAGACCCAGTACTTC. It translates to CAWSGQAQETQYF.

This chain links TRBV28 with TRBJ1-1, with TRBD1 as a possible D gene (6 bases). The CDR3 covers 13 residues. Germline CDR1 reads MDHEN; CDR2 reads SYDVKM. Trimming removed 5 bases at V and 3 bases at J, with 10 bases between. CDR3 bases: TGTGCCAGCAGTCTAGGACAGCACACTGAAGCTTTCTTT. Amino acid sequence: CASSLGQHTEAFF.

The chain employs TRBV28 and TRBJ2-3, with TRBD2 identical over 11 bases. This CDR3 is built from 16 residues. With 2 bases clipped from V and 4 bases from J, the junction kept 5 bases outside the gene matches. The germline V gene encodes CDR1 MDHEN and CDR2 SYDVKM. The CDR3 here is CASSLLAGGRADTQYF. CDR3 coding DNA: TGTGCCAGCAGTTTACTAGCGGGGGGTAGGGCAGATACGCAGTATTTT.

This clone was seen a few times. The J gene is TRBJ2-2, the V gene TRBV11-3; 8 bases match TRBD1. Losses at the gene ends were 5 bases for V and 6 bases for J; bases not matched to a gene: 2. This CDR3 is 13 amino acids long. Germline values: CDR1 SGHNT, CDR2 YENEEA. The CDR3 region has the DNA TGTGCCAGCAGCCCGACAGGGGCCGGGGAGCTGTTTTTT. Translating it yields CASSPTGAGELFF.

V usage is TRBV27 and J usage is TRBJ1-1; the D gene is possibly TRBD1 (6 bases). The CDR3 spans 11 residues. Germline V lookup: CDR1 MNHEY, CDR2 SMNVEV (reference sequence). Between the trimmed V and J ends, which lost 9 bases and 3 bases, there was a span of 8 bases. CDR3 sequence (DNA): TGTGCCAGTAGGGGGTACACTGAAGCTTTCTTT. Residues: CASRGYTEAFF.

This chain uses TRBV28 with TRBJ1-2; tentatively, D is TRBD1 (6 bases). Germline CDR1 MDHEN, CDR2 SYDVKM. The V end lost 5 bases, the J end lost 4 bases, and 14 bases lay between the germline ends. This CDR3 has 14 residues. The DNA of the CDR3 is TGTGCCAGCAGTACAGGGTCGAAACCCTATGGCTACACCTTC. Its protein product is CASSTGSKPYGYTF.

V and J are TRBV4-1 and TRBJ1-2, with 11 bases fitting TRBD1. Germline V lookup: CDR1 MGHRA, CDR2 YSYEKL. V shed 2 bases, J shed 5 bases, and the junction held 10 bases outside the gene matches. This CDR3 comprises 17 residues. CDR3 DNA sequence: TGCGCCAGCAGCCAAACAGGACAGGGGGCGCGTCGGTATGGCTACACCTTC. It is translated as CASSQTGQGARRYGYTF.

This sequence joins TRBV6-5 and TRBJ2-2; no definite D call. Germline V lookup: CDR1 MNHEY, CDR2 SVGAGI. CDR3 length: 12 residues. V lost 6 bases, J lost 4 bases, and 6 bases lay in between. Written as DNA, the CDR3 is TGTGCCAGCAGGCAGATCACCGGGGAGCTGTTTTTT. The encoded protein is CASRQITGELFF.

V and J are TRBV7-2 and TRBJ1-2; 7 nucleotides match TRBD1. The CDR3 sequence is 13 residues long. Germline V gene data show CDR1 as SGHTA and CDR2 as FQGNSA. The V and J ends lost 5 bases and 8 bases, in that order; junction bases with no gene match: 8. The CDR3 DNA is TGTGCCAGCAGCATACAGGGGCCCTGGGGCTACACCTTC. Residues: CASSIQGPWGYTF.

V gene TRBV30 combines with J gene TRBJ2-7; 9 bases are shared with TRBD1. Germline-derived CDR1 and CDR2 are GTSNPN and SVGIG (reference sequence). The trim removed 1 base at V and 2 bases at J, leaving 9 bases unmatched. This CDR3 contains 16 residues. The CDR3 coding sequence is TGTGCCTGGAGTGAAGGTCCGGGACAGGGAACCTACGAGCAGTACTTC. Protein: CAWSEGPGQGTYEQYF.

CDR3 nucleotides: TGTGCCAGCAGTTACTCGATTGACGGGGGTAATCAGTTCTTC. Protein: CASSYSIDGGNQFF. The chain uses TRBV6-6 and TRBJ2-1; D is perhaps TRBD2 (6 bases). Trimming removed 0 bases from V and 13 bases from J, with 16 bases in between. The CDR3 runs to 14 residues. CDR1 is MNHNY and CDR2 is SVGAGI in the germline V gene (reference sequence).

This chain joins TRBV5-6 and TRBJ2-2; D is uncertain. The germline V and J ends were trimmed by 0 bases and 6 bases, with 6 bases remaining between them. This CDR3 is built from 13 residues. CDR1 is SGHDT and CDR2 is YYEEEE in the germline V gene. CDR3 region: CASSLGLAGELFF. In DNA, the CDR3 is TGTGCCAGCAGCTTGGGACTCGCCGGGGAGCTGTTTTTT.

The rearrangement joins TRBV4-2 to TRBJ2-5; no definite D call. The CDR3 runs 13 residues. Germline V gives CDR1 LGHNA, CDR2 YNFKEQ. Trimming took off 1 base at V and 2 bases at J, with 5 bases between the two ends. CDR3 amino acids: CASSQVQQETQYF. The CDR3, as DNA: TGTGCCAGCAGCCAAGTCCAGCAAGAGACCCAGTACTTC.